Sequencing of this T cell receptor beta chain was carried out in a study of identical twins. Germline V gene sequence: CDR1 SGHRS, CDR2 YFSETQ. V was pared by 0 bases and J by 4 bases, with 7 bases of the junction left unmatched. The CDR3 runs to 16 residues. TCRdb redid the calling of the 5' RACE reads with MiXCR, one entry per CDR3 protein. The table includes roughly 690,000 distinct CDR3 sequences, 21% detected once. The same data also contributed to another study, on T cells expressing NK-cell markers.

This chain links TRBV5-1 with TRBJ2-5; 9 nucleotides match TRBD2. Sample: PBMCs. The sequence derives from a young woman in good health. The CDR3 is CASSLESGGPGETQYF. CDR3 sequence (DNA): TGCGCCAGCAGCTTGGAGAGCGGGGGGCCGGGAGAGACCCAGTACTTC.